This T cell receptor (beta chain) was found in a study of response to subunit inactivated influenza vaccine. Study findings and constraints: Few additional T cells are recruited per seasonal influenza vaccination, authors suggested.

TCRdb re-called the RT-PCR reads with MiXCR, one entry per CDR3 protein. This sample has 450,000 to 600,000 distinct CDR3 sequences, with approximately 7.1% found just once. To note about this clonotype: No antigen is known for it.

CDR1 is MNHEY and CDR2 is SVGEGT in the germline V gene. Trimming took off 8 bases at V and 5 bases at J, with 19 bases between the two ends. There are 14 residues in the CDR3. Sequencing used PBMCs from blood, obtained around 25 months after vaccination. The chain employs TRBV6-2 or TRBV6-3 and TRBJ2-7, with D tentatively TRBD2 (6 bases). The clonotype comes from a man in his fifties or sixties who received an inactivated influenza vaccine. The CDR3 sequence is CASSNRGTNDEQYF. The CDR3 nucleotides are TGTGCCAGCTCAAACCGGGGGACGAACGACGAGCAGTACTTC.